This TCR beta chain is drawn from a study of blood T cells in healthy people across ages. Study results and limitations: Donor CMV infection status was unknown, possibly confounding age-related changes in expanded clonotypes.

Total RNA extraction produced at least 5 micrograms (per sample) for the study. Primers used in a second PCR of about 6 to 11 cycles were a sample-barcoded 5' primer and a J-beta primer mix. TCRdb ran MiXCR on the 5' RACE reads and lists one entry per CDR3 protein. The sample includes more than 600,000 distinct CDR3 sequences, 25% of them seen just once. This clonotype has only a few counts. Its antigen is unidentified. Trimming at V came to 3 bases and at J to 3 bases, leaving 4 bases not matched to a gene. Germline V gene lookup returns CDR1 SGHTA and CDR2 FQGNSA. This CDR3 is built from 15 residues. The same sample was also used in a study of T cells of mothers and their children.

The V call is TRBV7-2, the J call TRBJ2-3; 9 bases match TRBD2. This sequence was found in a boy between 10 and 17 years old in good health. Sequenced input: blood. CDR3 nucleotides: TGTGCCAGCAGCTTCCCTCTAGCGGGAACAGATACGCAGTATTTT. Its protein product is CASSFPLAGTDTQYF.